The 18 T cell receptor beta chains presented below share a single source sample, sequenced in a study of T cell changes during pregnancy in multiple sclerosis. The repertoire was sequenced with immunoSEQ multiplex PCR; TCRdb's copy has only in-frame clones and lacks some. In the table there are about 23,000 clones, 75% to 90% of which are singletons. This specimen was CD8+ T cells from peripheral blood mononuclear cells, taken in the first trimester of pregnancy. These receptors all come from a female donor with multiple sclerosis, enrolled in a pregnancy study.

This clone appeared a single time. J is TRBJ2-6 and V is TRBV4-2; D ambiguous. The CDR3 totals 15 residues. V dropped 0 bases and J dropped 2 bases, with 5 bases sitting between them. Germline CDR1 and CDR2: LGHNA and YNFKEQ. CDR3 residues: CASSQDPAGANVLTF. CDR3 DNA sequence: TGTGCCAGCAGCCAAGATCCAGCTGGGGCCAACGTCCTGACTTTC.

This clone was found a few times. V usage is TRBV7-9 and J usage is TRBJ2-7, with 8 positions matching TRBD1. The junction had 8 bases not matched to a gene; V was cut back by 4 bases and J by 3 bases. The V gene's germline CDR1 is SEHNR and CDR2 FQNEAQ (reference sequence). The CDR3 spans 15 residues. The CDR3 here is CASSYLGQANYEQYF. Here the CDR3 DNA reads TGTGCCAGCAGCTACCTGGGACAGGCAAACTACGAGCAGTACTTC.

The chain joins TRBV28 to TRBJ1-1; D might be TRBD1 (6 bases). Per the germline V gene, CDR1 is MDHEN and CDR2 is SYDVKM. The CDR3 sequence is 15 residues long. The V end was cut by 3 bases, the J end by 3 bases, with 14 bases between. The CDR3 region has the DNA TGTGCCAGCAGTTTTCCGGGGGGCGGTGACACTGAAGCTTTCTTT. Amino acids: CASSFPGGGDTEAFF. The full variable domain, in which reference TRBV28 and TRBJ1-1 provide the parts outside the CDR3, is DVKVTQSSRYLVKRTGEKVFLECVQDMDHENMFWYRQDPGLGLRLIYFSYDVKMKEKGDIPEGYSVSREKKERFSLILESASTNQTSMYLCASSFPGGGDTEAFFGQGTRLTVV.

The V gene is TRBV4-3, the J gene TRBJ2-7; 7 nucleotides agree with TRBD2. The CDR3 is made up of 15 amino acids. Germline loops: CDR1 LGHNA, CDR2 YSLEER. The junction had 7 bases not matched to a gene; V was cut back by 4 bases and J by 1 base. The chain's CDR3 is CASSLLVGGSYEQYF. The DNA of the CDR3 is TGCGCCAGCAGCCTACTGGTCGGGGGGTCCTACGAGCAGTACTTC.

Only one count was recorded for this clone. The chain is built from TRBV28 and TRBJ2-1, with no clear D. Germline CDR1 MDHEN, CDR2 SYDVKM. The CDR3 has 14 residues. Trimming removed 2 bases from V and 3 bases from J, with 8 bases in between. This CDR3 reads CASSLRYLYNEQFF. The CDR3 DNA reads TGTGCCAGCAGTTTACGTTATCTCTACAATGAGCAGTTCTTC.

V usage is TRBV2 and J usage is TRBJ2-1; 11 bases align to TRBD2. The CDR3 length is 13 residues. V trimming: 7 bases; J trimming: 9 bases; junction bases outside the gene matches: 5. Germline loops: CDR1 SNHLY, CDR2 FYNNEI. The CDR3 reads CASIAGGPGEQFF. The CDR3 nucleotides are TGTGCCAGCATAGCGGGAGGGCCGGGTGAGCAGTTCTTC.

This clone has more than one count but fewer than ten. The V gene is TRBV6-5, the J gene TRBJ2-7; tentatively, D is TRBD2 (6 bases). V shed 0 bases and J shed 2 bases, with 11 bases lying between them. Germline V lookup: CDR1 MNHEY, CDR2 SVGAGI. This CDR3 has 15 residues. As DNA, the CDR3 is TGTGCCAGCAGTTACTCTGGAGGGAGTCCCTACGAGCAGTACTTC. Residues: CASSYSGGSPYEQYF.

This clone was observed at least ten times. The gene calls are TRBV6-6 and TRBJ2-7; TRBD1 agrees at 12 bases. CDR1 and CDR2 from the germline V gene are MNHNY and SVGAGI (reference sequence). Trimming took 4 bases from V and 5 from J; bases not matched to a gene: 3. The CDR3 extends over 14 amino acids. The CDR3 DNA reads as TGTGCCAGCAGTTCCGGGACAGGGGGCGACGAGCAGTACTTC. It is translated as CASSSGTGGDEQYF.

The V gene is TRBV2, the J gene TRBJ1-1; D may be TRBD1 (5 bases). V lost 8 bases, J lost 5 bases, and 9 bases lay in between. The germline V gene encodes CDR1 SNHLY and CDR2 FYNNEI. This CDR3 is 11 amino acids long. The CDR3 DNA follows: TGTGCCAGCTTAGGGGATACTGAAGCTTTCTTT. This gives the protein CASLGDTEAFF. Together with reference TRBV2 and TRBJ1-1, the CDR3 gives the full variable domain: EPEVTQTPSHQVTQMGQEVILRCVPISNHLYFYWYRQILGQKVEFLVSFYNNEISEKSEIFDDQFSVERPDGSNFTLKIRSTKLEDSAMYFCASLGDTEAFFGQGTRLTVV.

CDR3 loop: CASSLAGSDEQFF. The CDR3 DNA sequence: TGTGCCAGCAGCTTGGCCGGGAGCGATGAGCAGTTCTTC. V and J are TRBV5-8 and TRBJ2-1, with D perhaps TRBD2 (6 bases). The germline CDR1 and CDR2 sequences are SGHTS and YDEGEE. Trimming left V 0 bases short and J 8 bases short, with 9 bases between. The CDR3 consists of 13 residues.

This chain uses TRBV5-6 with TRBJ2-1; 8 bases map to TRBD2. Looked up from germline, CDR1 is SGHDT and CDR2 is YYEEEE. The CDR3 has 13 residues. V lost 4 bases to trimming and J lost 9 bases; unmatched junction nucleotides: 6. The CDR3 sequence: CASSVGLGGEQFF. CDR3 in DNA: TGTGCCAGCAGCGTGGGACTAGGAGGTGAGCAGTTCTTC.

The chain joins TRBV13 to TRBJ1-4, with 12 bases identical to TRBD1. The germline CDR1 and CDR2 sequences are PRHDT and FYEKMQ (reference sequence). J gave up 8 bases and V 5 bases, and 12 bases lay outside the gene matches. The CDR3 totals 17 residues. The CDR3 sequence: CASSTGDRGRLEEKLFF. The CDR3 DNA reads TGTGCCAGCAGCACCGGGGACAGGGGGCGGCTCGAAGAAAAACTGTTTTTT.

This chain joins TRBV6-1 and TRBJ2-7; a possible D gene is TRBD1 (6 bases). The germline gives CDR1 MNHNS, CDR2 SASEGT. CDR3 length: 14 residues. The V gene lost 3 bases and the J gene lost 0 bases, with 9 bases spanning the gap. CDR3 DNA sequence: TGTGCCAGCAGTGAGGGACATTTCTCCTACGAGCAGTACTTC. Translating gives CASSEGHFSYEQYF.

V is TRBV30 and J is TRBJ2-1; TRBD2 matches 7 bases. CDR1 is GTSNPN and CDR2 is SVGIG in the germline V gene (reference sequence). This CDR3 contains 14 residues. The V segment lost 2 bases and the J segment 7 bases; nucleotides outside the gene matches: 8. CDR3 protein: CAWSPKWGGNEQFF. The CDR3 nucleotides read TGTGCCTGGAGTCCGAAGTGGGGGGGTAATGAGCAGTTCTTC. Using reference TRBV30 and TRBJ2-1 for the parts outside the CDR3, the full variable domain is SQTIHQWPATLVQPVGSPLSLECTVEGTSNPNLYWYRQAAGRGLQLLFYSVGIGQISSEVPQNLSASRPQDRQFILSSKKLLLSDSGFYLCAWSPKWGGNEQFFGPGTRLTVL.

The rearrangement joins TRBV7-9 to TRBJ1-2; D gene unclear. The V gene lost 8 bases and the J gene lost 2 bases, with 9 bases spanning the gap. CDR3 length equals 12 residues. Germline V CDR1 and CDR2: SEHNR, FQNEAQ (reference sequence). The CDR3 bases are TGTGCCAGCGTCACATCCAACTATGGCTACACCTTC. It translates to CASVTSNYGYTF.

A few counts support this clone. CDR3 nucleotides: TGTGCCAGCAGCTCCCTTTCGGCGGGAAGCACAGATACGCAGTATTTT. It translates to CASSSLSAGSTDTQYF. The chain uses TRBV7-9 and TRBJ2-3; perhaps TRBD2 as D (6 bases). The V and J ends lost 4 bases and 0 bases respectively, with 14 bases between them. The germline CDR1 and CDR2 sequences are SEHNR and FQNEAQ (reference sequence). This CDR3 comprises 16 residues.

The CDR3 DNA is TGTGCCAGCAGCTTTCCTAGCGGAGCCCCCAATGTCGAGCAGTACTTC. Its translation is CASSFPSGAPNVEQYF. The chain has TRBV7-9 and TRBJ2-7; 7 positions agree with TRBD2. The CDR3 has 16 residues. CDR1 is SEHNR and CDR2 is FQNEAQ in the germline V gene (reference sequence). The V and J ends lost 3 bases and 6 bases, in that order; junction bases with no gene match: 14.

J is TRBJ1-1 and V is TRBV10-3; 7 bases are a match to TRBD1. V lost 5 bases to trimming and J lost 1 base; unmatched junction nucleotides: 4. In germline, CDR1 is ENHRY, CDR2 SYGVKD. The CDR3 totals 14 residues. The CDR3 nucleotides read TGTGCCATCAGTTCGGACAGGCCGAACACTGAAGCTTTCTTT. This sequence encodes CAISSDRPNTEAFF.